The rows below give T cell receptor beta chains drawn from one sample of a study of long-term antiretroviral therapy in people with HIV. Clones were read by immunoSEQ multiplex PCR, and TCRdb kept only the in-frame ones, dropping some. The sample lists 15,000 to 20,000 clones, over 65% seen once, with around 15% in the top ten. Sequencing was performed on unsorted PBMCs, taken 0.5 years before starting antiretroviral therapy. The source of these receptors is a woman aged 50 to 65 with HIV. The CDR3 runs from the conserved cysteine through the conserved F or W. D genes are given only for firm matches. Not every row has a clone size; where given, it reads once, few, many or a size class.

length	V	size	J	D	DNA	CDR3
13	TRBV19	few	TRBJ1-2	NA	TGTGCCAGTAGCCTACAGAATAACTATGGCTACACCTTC	CASSLQNNYGYTF
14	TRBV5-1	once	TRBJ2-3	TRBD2	TGCGCCAGCAGCTTGGCCCAAGTAGCGGGCACGCAGTATTTT	CASSLAQVAGTQYF
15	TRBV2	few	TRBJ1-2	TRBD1	TGTGCCAGCACCCTAACTGGGGGGACAGGGAGGCGCTACACCTTC	CASTLTGGTGRRYTF
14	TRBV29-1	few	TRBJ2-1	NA	TGCAGCGTTTTGACCGCCATCTCCTACAATGAGCAGTTCTTC	CSVLTAISYNEQFF
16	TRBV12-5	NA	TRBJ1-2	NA	TGTGCTAGTGGTTTGGAGCCTCGGACAACTCTCCGCGGCTACACCTTC	CASGLEPRTTLRGYTF
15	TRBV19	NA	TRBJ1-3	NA	TGTGCCAGTACGGCCGGCACCGGCTCTGGAAACACCATATATTTT	CASTAGTGSGNTIYF
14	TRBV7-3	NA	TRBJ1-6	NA	TGTGCCAGCAGCCCCGGGACTGTCGGTTCACCCCTCCACTTT	CASSPGTVGSPLHF
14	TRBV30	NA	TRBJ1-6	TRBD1	TGTGCCTGGAGCCCAGGGGGCAGGAATTCACCCCTCCACTTT	CAWSPGGRNSPLHF
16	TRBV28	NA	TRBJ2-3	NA	TGTGCCAGCCGCCCGCGGCGGGCTTTGGGCACAGATACGCAGTATTTT	CASRPRRALGTDTQYF
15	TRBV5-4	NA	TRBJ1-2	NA	TGTGCCAGCAGCTTGGCCCCAACAGGCTTGGGAGGCTACACCTTC	CASSLAPTGLGGYTF
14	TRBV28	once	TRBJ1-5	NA	TGTGCCAGCAGTTTGGGCAGGGAGAATCAGCCCCAGCATTTT	CASSLGRENQPQHF
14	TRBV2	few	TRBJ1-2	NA	TGTGCCAGCAGCCCGGCCCACGGCTACAGTGGCTACACCTTC	CASSPAHGYSGYTF
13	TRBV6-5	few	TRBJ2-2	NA	TGTGCCATTCTGGGGGCAGAGACCGGGGAGCTGTTTTTT	CAILGAETGELFF
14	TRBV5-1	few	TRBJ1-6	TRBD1	TGCGCCAGCAGCGTTGGGACAGTCGGGTCACCCCTCCACTTT	CASSVGTVGSPLHF
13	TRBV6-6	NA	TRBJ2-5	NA	TGTGCCAGCAGTTACGTGGAACAAGGTACCCAGTACTTC	CASSYVEQGTQYF
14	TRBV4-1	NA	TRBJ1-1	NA	TGCGCCAGCAGCCAAGTCGGCTCGCGGACTGAAGCTTTCTTT	CASSQVGSRTEAFF
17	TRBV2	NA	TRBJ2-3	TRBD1	TGTGCCAGCAGTGCCCATGACAGGGGTAAACTCACAGATACGCAGTATTTT	CASSAHDRGKLTDTQYF
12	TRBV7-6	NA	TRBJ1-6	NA	TGTGCCAGCAGCTCGAATAATTCACCCCTCCACTTT	CASSSNNSPLHF
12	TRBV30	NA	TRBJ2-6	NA	TGTGCCTGGGGGTCTGGGGCCAACGTCCTGACTTTC	CAWGSGANVLTF
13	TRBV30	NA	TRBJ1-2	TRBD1	TGTGCCTGGAGTCCGGGACAGTCCTATGGCTACACCTTC	CAWSPGQSYGYTF
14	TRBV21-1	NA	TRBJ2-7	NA	TGTGCCAGCAGCATAGAGGGGGCCTCCTACGAGCAGTACTTC	CASSIEGASYEQYF
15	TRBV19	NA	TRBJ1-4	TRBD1	TGTGCCAGTAGTAACCGGGACAGGGCTTTGAAAAAACTGTTTTTT	CASSNRDRALKKLFF
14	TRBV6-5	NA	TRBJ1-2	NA	TGTGCCAGCAGTTACTCTGGCAGCAGTAGAGGCTACACCTTC	CASSYSGSSRGYTF
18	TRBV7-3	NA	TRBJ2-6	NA	TGTGCCAGCAGCTTAGGCGGGACGGCTGGCTCTGGGGCCAACGTCCTGACTTTC	CASSLGGTAGSGANVLTF
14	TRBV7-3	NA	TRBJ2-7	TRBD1	TGTGCCAGCAGCTTAACAGGGACAGACTACGAGCAGTACTTC	CASSLTGTDYEQYF
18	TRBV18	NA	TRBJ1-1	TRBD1	TGTGCCAGCTCACCGCGCCTGGGGACAGGGGGCCGTAACACTGAAGCTTTCTTT	CASSPRLGTGGRNTEAFF
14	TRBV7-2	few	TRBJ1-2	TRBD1	TGTGCCAGCAGCGCTTACAGGGGGCAAGGGGGCTACACCTTC	CASSAYRGQGGYTF
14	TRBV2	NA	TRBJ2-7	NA	TGTGCCAGCAGTCCACGTAGGCAATCCTACGAGCAGTACTTC	CASSPRRQSYEQYF
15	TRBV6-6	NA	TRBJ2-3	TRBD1	TGTGCCAGCAGTTACCTGGGACAGATCACAGATACGCAGTATTTT	CASSYLGQITDTQYF
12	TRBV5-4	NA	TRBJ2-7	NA	TGTGCCAGCAGCCCAAACGGCTACGAGCAGTACTTC	CASSPNGYEQYF
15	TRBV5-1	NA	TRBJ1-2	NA	TGCGCCAGCAGCTCGCTGGGGGGAGCTAACTATGGCTACACCTTC	CASSSLGGANYGYTF
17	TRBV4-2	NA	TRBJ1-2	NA	TGTGCCAGCAGCCAAGAGGGTTGGGCAGGGAACAACTATGGCTACACCTTC	CASSQEGWAGNNYGYTF
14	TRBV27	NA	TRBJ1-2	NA	TGTGCCAGCAGTTTATCGAGAGCTAACTATGGCTACACCTTC	CASSLSRANYGYTF
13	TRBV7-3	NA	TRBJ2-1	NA	TGTGCCAGCAGCTTAGTCGTCAGTGGTGAGCAGTTCTTC	CASSLVVSGEQFF
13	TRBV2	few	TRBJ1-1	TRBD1	TGTGCCAGCAGGGACAGGGAGAACACTGAAGCTTTCTTT	CASRDRENTEAFF
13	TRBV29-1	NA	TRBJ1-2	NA	TGCAGCGTTCGACCGGGAGCTAGCTATGGCTACACCTTC	CSVRPGASYGYTF
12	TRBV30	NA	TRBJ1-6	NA	TGTGCCTGGAGTGGAGGGGGGGCGCCCCTCCACTTT	CAWSGGGAPLHF
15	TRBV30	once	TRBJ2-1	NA	TGTGCCTGGAGCTACGCCGGGAGCTTCGGCAATGAGCAGTTCTTC	CAWSYAGSFGNEQFF
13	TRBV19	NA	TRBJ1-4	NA	TGTGCCAGTAGTATAATGGGACGTGAAAAACTGTTTTTT	CASSIMGREKLFF
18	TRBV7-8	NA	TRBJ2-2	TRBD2	TGTGCCAGCAGCTTAATAAGATACAGCGGGGGGGACACCGGGGAGCTGTTTTTT	CASSLIRYSGGDTGELFF
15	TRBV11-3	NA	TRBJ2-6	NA	TGTGCCAGCAGCTACGGGAGCTCTGGGGCCAACGTCCTGACTTTC	CASSYGSSGANVLTF
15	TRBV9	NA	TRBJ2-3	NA	TGTGCCAGCAGCGCCATGAGGGGGTGGACAGATACGCAGTATTTT	CASSAMRGWTDTQYF
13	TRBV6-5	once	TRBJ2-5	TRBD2	TGTGCCAGCGTCACTAGCGGGGGTGAGACCCAGTACTTC	CASVTSGGETQYF
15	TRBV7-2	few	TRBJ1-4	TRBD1	TGTGCCAGCAGCCCAAGACAGGGGATCGCTGAAAAACTGTTTTTT	CASSPRQGIAEKLFF
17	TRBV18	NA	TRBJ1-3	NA	TGTGCCAGCTCACCAATACAGACACGTAGCTCTGGAAACACCATATATTTT	CASSPIQTRSSGNTIYF
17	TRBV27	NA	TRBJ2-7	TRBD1	TGTGCCAACCTAAGAAACCACCGGGACAGGGATTCCTACGAGCAGTACTTC	CANLRNHRDRDSYEQYF
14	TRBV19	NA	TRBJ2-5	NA	TGTGCCAGTAGTATCCGGGACGGCCAAGAGACCCAGTACTTC	CASSIRDGQETQYF
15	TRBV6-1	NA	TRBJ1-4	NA	TGTGCCAGCAGTGTACGACGGCCAACTAATGAAAAACTGTTTTTT	CASSVRRPTNEKLFF
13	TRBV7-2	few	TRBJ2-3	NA	TGTGCCAGCAGCCAAAGAATGCAGATGGCGCAGTATTTT	CASSQRMQMAQYF
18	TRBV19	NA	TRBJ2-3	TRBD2	TGTGCCAGTAGTATCGGGCTCCGAGCGGGGGCGAGCACAGATACGCAGTATTTT	CASSIGLRAGASTDTQYF
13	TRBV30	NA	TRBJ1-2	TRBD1	TGTGCCTGGAGAGGGGACAGGGGGTATGGCTACACCTTC	CAWRGDRGYGYTF
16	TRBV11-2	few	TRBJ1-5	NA	TGTGCCAGCAGCCCCTCCAGTGAGGGAGCGAATCAGCCCCAGCATTTT	CASSPSSEGANQPQHF
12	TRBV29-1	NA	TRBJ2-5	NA	TGCAGCGTCTCCCAGGGAATAGAGACCCAGTACTTC	CSVSQGIETQYF
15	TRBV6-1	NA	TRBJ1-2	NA	TGTGCCAGCAGTGAAGCGGGGGGCGCAGGCTATGGCTACACCTTC	CASSEAGGAGYGYTF